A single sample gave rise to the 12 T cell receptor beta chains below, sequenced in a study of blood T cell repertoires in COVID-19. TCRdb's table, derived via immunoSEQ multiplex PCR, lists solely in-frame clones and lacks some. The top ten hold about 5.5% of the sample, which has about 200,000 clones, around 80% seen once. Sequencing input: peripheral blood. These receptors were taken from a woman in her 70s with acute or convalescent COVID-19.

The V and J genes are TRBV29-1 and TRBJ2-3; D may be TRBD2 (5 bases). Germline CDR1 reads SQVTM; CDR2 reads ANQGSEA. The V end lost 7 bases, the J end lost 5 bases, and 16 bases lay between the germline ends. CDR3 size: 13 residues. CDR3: CSAGPGSLDTQYF. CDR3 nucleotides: TGCAGCGCCGGCCCGGGGAGCTTAGATACGCAGTATTTT.

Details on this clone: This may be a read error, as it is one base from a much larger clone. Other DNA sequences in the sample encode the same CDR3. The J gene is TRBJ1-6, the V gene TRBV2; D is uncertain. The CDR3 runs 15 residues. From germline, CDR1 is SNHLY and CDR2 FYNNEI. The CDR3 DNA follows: TGTGCCAGTAGTGAAGCCTTGGAGGGAGGGTCACCCCTCCACTTT. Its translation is CASSEALEGGSPLHF.

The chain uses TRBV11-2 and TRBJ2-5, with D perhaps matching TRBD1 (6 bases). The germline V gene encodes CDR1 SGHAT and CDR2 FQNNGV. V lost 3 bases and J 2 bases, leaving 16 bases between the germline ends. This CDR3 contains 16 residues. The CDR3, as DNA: TGTGCCAGCAGCTTGGGGACAAAATCCCAACAAGAGACCCAGTACTTC. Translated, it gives CASSLGTKSQQETQYF.

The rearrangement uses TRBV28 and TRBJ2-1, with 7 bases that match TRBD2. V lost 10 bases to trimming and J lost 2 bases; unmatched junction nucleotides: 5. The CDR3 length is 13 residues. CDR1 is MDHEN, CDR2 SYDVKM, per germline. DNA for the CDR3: TGTGCCACACTGAGCGGGACCTACAATGAGCAGTTCTTC. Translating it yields CATLSGTYNEQFF.

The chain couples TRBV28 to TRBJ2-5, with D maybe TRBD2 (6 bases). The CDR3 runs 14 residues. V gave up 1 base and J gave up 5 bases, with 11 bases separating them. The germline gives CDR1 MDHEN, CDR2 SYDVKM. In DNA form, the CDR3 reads TGTGCCAGCAGTTTATCCGGGAGTCGGGAGACCCAGTACTTC. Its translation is CASSLSGSRETQYF.

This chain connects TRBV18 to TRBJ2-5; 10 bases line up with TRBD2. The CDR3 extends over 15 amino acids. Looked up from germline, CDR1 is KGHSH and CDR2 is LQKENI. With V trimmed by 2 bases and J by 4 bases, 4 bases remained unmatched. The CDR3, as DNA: TGTGCCAGCTCACCAGTAGCGGGAGGCCCAGAGACCCAGTACTTC. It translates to CASSPVAGGPETQYF.

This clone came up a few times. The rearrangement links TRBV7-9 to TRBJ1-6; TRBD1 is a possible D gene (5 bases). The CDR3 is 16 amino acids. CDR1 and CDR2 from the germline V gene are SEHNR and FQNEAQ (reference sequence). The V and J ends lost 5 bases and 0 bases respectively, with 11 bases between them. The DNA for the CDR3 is TGTGCCAGCAGCGCCAGACAGAGCTCCTATAATTCACCCCTCCACTTT. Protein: CASSARQSSYNSPLHF.

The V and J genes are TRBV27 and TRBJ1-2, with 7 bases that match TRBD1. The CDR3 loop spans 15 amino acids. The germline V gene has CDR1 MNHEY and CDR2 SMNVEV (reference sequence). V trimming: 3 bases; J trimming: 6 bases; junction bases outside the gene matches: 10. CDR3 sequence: CASSFSATGVDGYTF. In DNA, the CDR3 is TGTGCCAGCAGTTTCTCCGCCACAGGGGTAGATGGCTACACCTTC.

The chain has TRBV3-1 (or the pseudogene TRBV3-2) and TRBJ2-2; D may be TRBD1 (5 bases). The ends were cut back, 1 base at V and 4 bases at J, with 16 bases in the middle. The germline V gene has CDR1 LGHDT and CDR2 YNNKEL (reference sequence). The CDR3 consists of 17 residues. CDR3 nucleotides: TGTGCCAGCAGCCAAGCTGCAGGGCGCCTGGGCACCGGGGAGCTGTTTTTT. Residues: CASSQAAGRLGTGELFF.

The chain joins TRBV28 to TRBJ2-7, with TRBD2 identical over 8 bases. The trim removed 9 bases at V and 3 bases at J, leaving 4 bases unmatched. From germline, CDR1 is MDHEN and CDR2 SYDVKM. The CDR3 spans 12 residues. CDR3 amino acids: CASTGGGYEQYF. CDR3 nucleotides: TGTGCCAGTACCGGGGGGGGCTACGAGCAGTACTTC.

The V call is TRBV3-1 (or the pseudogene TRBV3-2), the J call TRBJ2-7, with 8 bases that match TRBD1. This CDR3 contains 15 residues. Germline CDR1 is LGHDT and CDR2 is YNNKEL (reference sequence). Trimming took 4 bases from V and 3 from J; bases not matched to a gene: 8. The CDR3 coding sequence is TGTGCCAGCAGCCCCCTGGGACAGGCGTTCTACGAGCAGTACTTC. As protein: CASSPLGQAFYEQYF.

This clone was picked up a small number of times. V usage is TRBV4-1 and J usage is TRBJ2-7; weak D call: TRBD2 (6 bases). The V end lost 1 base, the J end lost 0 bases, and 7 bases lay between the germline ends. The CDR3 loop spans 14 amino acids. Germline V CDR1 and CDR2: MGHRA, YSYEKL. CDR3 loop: CASSQASDSYEQYF. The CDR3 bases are TGCGCCAGCAGCCAAGCTAGCGACTCCTACGAGCAGTACTTC.